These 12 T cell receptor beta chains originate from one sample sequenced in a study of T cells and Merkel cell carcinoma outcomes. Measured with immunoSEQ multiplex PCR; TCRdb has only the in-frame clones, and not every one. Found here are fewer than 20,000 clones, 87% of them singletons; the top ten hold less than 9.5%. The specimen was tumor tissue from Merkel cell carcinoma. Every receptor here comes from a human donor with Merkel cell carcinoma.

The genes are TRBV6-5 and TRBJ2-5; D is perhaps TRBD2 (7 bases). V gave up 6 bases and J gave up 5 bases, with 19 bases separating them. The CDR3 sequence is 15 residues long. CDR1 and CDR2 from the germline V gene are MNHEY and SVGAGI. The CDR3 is CASRGGALAWETQYF. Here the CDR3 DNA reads TGTGCCAGCAGAGGGGGAGCACTAGCGTGGGAGACCCAGTACTTC.

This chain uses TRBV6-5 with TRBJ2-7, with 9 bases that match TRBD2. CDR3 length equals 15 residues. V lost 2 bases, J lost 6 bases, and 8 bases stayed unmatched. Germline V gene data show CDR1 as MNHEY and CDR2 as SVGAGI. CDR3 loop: CASSYQYSGSREQYF. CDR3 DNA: TGTGCCAGCAGTTACCAATATAGCGGGAGTCGCGAGCAGTACTTC.

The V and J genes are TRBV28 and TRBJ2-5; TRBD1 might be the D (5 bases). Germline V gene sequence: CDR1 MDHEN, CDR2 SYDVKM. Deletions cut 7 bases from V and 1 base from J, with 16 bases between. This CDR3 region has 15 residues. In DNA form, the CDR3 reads TGTGCCAGCATCCCCCCTCTTGGGGCCCAAGAGACCCAGTACTTC. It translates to CASIPPLGAQETQYF.

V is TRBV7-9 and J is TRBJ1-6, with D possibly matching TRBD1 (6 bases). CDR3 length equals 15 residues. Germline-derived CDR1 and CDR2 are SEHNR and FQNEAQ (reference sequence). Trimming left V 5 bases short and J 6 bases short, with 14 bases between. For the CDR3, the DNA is TGTGCCAGCAGCCGGGGGGCGGCAGGTAATTCACCCCTCCACTTT. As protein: CASSRGAAGNSPLHF.

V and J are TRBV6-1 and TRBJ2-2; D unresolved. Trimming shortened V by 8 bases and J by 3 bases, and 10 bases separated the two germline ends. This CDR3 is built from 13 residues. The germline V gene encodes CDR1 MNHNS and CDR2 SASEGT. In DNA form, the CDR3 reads TGTGCCAGCCATTTAAGTTACACCGGGGAGCTGTTTTTT. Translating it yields CASHLSYTGELFF.

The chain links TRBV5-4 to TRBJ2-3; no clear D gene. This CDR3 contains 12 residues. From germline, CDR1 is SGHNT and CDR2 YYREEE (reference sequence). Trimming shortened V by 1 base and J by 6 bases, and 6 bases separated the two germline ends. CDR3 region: CASSLFGDTQYF. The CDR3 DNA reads TGTGCCAGCAGCTTGTTCGGGGATACGCAGTATTTT. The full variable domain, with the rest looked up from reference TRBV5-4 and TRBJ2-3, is ETGVTQSPTHLIKTRGQQVTLRCSSQSGHNTVSWYQQALGQGPQFIFQYYREEENGRGNFPPRFSGLQFPNYSSELNVNALELDDSALYLCASSLFGDTQYFGPGTRLTVL.

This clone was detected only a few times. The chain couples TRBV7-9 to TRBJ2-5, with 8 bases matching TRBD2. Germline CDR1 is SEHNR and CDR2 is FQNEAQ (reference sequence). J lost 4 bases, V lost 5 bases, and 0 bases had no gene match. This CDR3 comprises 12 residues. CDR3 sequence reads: CASSREGETQYF. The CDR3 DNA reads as TGTGCCAGCAGCCGGGAGGGAGAGACCCAGTACTTC.

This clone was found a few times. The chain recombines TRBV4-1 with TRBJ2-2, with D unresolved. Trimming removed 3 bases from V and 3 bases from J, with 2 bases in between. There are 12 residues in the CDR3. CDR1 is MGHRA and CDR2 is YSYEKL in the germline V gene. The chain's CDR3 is CASSHHTGELFF. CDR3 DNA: TGCGCCAGCAGCCACCACACCGGGGAGCTGTTTTTT.

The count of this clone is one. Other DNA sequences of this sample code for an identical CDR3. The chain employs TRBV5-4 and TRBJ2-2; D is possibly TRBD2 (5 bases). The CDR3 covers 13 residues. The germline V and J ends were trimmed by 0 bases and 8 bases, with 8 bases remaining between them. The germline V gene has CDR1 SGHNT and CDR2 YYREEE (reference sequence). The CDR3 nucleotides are TGTGCCAGCAGCTTGGGTCGGGATGGGGAGCTGTTTTTT. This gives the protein CASSLGRDGELFF.

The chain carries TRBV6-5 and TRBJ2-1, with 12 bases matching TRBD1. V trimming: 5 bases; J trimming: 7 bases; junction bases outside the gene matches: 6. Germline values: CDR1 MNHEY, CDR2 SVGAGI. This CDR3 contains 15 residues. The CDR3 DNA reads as TGTGCCAGCAGTGGGCCGGGACAGGGGGCAAATGAGCAGTTCTTC. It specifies CASSGPGQGANEQFF.

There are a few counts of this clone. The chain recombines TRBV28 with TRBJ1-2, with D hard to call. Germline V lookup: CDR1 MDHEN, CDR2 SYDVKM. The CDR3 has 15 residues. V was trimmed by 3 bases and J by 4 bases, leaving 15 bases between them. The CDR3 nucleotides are TGTGCCAGCAGTTTGGGAAGTCGCATAGGCTATGGCTACACCTTC. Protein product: CASSLGSRIGYGYTF.

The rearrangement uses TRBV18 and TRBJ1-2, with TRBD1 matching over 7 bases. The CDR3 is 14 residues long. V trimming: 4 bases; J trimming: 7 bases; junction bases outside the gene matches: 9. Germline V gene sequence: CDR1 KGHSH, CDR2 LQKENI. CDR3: CASSHLDRDGGYTF. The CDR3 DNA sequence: TGTGCCAGCTCACACCTTGACAGGGATGGTGGCTACACCTTC.